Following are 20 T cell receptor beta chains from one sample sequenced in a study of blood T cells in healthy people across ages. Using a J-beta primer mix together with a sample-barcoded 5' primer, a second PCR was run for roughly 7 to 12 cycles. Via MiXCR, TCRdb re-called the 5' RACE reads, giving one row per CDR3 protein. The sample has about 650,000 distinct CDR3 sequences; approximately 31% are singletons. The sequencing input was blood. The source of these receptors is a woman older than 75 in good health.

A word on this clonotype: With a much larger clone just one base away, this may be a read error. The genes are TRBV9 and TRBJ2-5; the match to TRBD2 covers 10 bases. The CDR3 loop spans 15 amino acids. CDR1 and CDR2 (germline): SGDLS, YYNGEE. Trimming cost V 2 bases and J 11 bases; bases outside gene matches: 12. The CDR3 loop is CASSVYSGGWGEQYF. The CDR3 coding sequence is TGTGCCAGCAGCGTTTATAGCGGGGGGTGGGGTGAGCAGTACTTC.

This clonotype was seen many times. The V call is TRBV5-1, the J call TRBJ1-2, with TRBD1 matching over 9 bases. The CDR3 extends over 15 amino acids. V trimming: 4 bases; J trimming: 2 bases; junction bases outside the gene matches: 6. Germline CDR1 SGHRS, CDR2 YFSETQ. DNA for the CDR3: TGCGCCAGCAGCGGTACAGGGGGCACGAACTATGGCTACACCTTC. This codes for CASSGTGGTNYGYTF.

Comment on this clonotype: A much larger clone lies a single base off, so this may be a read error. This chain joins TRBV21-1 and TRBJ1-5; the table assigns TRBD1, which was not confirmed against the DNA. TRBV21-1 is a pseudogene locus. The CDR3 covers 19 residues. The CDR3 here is CARSRPRDQDLGSNQPQHF. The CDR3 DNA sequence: TGTGCCCGCAGCCGTCCCCGGGACCAAGATTTAGGTAGCAATCAGCCCCAGCATTTT.

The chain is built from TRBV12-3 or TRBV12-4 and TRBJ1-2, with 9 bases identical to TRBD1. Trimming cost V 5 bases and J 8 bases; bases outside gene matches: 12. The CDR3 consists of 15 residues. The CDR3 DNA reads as TGTGCCAGCAGTCCGTCCACACAGGGGGCCGAAGGCTACACCTTC. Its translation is CASSPSTQGAEGYTF.

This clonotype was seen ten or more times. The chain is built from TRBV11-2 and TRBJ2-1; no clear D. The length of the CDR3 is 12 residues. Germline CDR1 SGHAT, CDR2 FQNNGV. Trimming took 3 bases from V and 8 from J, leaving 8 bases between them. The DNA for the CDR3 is TGTGCCAGCAGCTTTTCCCGCGATGAGCAGTTCTTC. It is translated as CASSFSRDEQFF.

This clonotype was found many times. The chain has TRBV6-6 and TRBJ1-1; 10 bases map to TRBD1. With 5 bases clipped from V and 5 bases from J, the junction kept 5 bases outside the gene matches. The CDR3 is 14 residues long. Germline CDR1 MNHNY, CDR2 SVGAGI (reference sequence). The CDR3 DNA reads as TGTGCCAGCAGTCCCGGGACAGGGGAGACTGAAGCTTTCTTT. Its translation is CASSPGTGETEAFF.

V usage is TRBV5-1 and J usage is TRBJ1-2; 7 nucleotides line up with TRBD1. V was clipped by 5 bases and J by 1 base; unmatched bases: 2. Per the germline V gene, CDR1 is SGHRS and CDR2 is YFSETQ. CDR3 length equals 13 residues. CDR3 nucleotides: TGCGCCAGCAGGTCAGGGGGTAACTATGGCTACACCTTC. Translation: CASRSGGNYGYTF.

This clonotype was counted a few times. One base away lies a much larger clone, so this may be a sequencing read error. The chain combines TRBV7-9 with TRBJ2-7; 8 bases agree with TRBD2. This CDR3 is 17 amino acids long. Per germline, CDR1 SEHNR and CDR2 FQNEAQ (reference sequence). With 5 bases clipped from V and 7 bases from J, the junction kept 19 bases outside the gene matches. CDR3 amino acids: CASSKQVGGLLAGEQYF. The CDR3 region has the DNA TGTGCCAGCAGCAAACAGGTCGGGGGGCTGCTAGCGGGTGAGCAGTACTTC.

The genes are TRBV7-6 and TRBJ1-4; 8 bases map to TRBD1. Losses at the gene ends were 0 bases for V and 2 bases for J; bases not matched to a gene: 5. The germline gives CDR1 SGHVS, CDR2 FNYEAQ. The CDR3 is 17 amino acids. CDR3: CASSLAQGARTNEKLFF. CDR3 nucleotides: TGTGCCAGCAGCTTAGCCCAGGGGGCGCGGACTAATGAAAAACTGTTTTTT. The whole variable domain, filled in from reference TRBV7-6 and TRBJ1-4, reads GAGVSQSPRYKVTKRGQDVALRCDPISGHVSLYWYRQALGQGPEFLTYFNYEAQQDKSGLPNDRFSAERPEGSISTLTIQRTEQRDSAMYRCASSLAQGARTNEKLFFGSGTQLSVL.

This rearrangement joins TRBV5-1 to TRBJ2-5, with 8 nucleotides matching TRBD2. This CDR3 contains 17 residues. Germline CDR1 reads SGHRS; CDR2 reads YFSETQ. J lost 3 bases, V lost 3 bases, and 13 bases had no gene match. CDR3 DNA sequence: TGCGCCAGCAGCTGGGCCGGGGGGGCCTCATTCAAAGAGACCCAGTACTTC. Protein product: CASSWAGGASFKETQYF.

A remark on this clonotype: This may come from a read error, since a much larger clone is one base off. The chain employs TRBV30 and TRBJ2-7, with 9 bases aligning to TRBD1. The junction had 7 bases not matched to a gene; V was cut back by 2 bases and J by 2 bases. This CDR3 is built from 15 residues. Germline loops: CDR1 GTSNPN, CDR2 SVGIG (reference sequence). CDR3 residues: CAWSPRDREAYEQYF. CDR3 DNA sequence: TGTGCCTGGAGTCCGCGGGACAGGGAGGCCTACGAGCAGTACTTC.

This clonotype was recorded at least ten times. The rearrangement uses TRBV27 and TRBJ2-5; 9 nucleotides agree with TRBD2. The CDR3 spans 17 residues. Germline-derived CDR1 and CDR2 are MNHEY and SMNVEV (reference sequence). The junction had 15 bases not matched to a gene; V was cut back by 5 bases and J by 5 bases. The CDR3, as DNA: TGTGCCAGCAGTCTCGCCCCCCGGGCGGGGGGGCCGGAGACCCAGTACTTC. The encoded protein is CASSLAPRAGGPETQYF.

The CDR3 sequence: CASPTTDAGYSGYTF. The CDR3 DNA follows: TGTGCCAGCCCTACCACGGACGCAGGGTATTCTGGCTACACCTTC. The chain employs TRBV6-1 and TRBJ1-2; perhaps TRBD1 as D (5 bases). The ends were cut back, 8 bases at V and 7 bases at J, with 23 bases in the middle. From germline, CDR1 is MNHNS and CDR2 SASEGT. CDR3 length equals 15 residues.

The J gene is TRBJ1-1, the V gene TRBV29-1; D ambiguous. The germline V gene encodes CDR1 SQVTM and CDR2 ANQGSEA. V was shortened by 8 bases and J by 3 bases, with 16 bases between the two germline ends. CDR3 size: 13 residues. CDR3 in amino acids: CSTSGGRDTEAFF. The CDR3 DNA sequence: TGCAGCACCTCGGGAGGGAGGGACACTGAAGCTTTCTTT. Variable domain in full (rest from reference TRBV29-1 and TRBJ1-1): SAVISQKPSRDICQRGTSLTIQCQVDSQVTMMFWYRQQPGQSLTLIATANQGSEATYESGFVIDKFPISRPNLTFSTLTVSNMSPEDSSIYLCSTSGGRDTEAFFGQGTRLTVV.

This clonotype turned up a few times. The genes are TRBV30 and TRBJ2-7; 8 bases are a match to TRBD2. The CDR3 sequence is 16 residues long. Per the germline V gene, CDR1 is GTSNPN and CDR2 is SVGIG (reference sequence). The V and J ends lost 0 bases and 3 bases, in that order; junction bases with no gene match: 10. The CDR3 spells CAWSVREGQWVYEQYF. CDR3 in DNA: TGTGCCTGGAGTGTACGGGAGGGTCAATGGGTCTACGAGCAGTACTTC. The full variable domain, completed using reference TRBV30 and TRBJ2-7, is SQTIHQWPATLVQPVGSPLSLECTVEGTSNPNLYWYRQAAGRGLQLLFYSVGIGQISSEVPQNLSASRPQDRQFILSSKKLLLSDSGFYLCAWSVREGQWVYEQYFGPGTRLTVT.

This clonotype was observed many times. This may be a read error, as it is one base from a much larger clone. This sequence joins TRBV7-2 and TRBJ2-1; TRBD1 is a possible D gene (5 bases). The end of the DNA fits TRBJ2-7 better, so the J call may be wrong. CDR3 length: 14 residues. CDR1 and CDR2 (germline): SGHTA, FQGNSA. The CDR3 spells CASSQGAANNEQYF. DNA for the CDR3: TGTGCCAGCAGCCAAGGGGCAGCCAACAATGAGCAGTACTTC.

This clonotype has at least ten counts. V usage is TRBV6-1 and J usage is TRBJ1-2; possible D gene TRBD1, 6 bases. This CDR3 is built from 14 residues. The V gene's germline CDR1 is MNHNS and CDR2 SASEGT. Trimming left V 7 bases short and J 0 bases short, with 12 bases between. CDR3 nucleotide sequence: TGTGCCAGCACCGGGACACCGACTAACTATGGCTACACCTTC. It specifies CASTGTPTNYGYTF.

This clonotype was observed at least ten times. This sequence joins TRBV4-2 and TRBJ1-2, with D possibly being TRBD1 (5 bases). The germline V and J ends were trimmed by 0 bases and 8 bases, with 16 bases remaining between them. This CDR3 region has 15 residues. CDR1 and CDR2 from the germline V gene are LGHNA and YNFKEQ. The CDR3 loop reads CASSQELQGLWGYTF. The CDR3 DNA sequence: TGTGCCAGCAGCCAAGAATTGCAGGGTCTATGGGGCTACACCTTC.

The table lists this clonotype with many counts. The CDR3 is CASSLEGHLLSYTF. CDR3 in DNA: TGCGCCAGCAGCTTGGAGGGACACCTCCTTAGCTACACCTTC. The J gene is TRBJ1-2, the V gene TRBV5-1; possible D gene TRBD1, 6 bases. The V end lost 0 bases, the J end lost 9 bases, and 15 bases lay between the germline ends. This CDR3 comprises 14 residues. Germline V gene data show CDR1 as SGHRS and CDR2 as YFSETQ.

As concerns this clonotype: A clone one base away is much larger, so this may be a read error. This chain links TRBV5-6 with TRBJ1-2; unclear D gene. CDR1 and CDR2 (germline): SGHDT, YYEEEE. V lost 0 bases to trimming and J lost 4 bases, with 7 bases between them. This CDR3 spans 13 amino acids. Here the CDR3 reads CASSLDNRYGYTF. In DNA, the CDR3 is TGTGCCAGCAGCTTGGACAATCGCTATGGCTACACCTTC.